This TCR beta chain appears in the sequencing data of a study of human T cells and chemical hapten exposure. Across the study: The study patch tested 0.01% DPC on the upper back and read results at 6 days. Patients, predominantly female, presented with alopecia areata, totalis or universalis. The study's findings and limits: Counts of expanded TCRs at PT1 were positively correlated with patch test score.

The germline gives CDR1 MNHEY, CDR2 SVGEGT. The CDR3 has 15 amino acids. V was clipped by 5 bases and J by 2 bases, with 14 bases between them. Individual cDNA molecules had unique molecular identifiers attached to them by the library. From the RACE reads, TCRdb called clonotypes with MiXCR, one entry per CDR3 protein. Found here are 150,000 to 200,000 distinct CDR3 sequences, 25% to 30% of them singletons; the top ten hold roughly 3%. Sample time point: pre-sensitization, week 0. Treatment indicated: therapeutic diphenylcyclopropenone sensitization with weekly scalp DPC. This clonotype has a handful of counts. The antigen remains undetermined.

Sequencing used whole blood, obtained in connection with sensitization to the hapten diphenylcyclopropenone (DPC). The chain joins TRBV6-2 or TRBV6-3 to TRBJ2-3; D is unresolved. The receptor comes from a woman aged 25 to 39 with alopecia areata. Some clones in this sample may be carry-over from other donors' samples. CDR3 amino acids: CASSRPSTSTDTQYF. CDR3 coding DNA: TGTGCCAGCAGTCGCCCCAGCACCTCCACAGATACGCAGTATTTT.